This T cell receptor beta chain was observed in a study of Ad26.COV2.S vaccination and SARS-CoV-2 variants (dated by TCRdb to 2020 to 2023). In terms of the full investigation: Vaccine-arm donors were drawn from COV1001, a multicentre, randomized, double-blind, placebo-controlled phase I-IIa trial of Ad26.COV2.S in healthy adults. Ad26.COV2.S was given intramuscularly at 5x10^10 or 1x10^11 viral particles, as a single shot or as two shots 56 days apart. The specificity and breadth of SARS-CoV-2-reactive T cell receptors after Ad26.COV2.S vaccination were assessed by TCRbeta repertoire sequencing. The TCR-sequenced set comprised about 32 samples: roughly 19 Ad26.COV2.S vaccine recipients, 5 placebo recipients and 8 SARS-CoV-2 convalescent individuals. Trial participants were randomized into five groups of five, in which low-dose or high-dose Ad26.COV2.S was given once or twice, or placebo was given on both occasions. Investigators did not know the trial group allocation while performing experiments and assessing outcomes. What the research found in general, with its limitations: Non-spike TCR breadth was comparable between vaccine and placebo recipients, consistent with the vaccine containing only spike. Higher spike-specific TCR breadth was observed in Ad26.COV2.S recipients than in placebo recipients (P = 0.0014). The study was not powered to compare responses between vaccine doses or regimens. After vaccination, spike-specific CD8+ and CD4+ T cell responses were reported to show substantial breadth. The authors noted that the TCR breadth and depth analyses may have underestimated total T cell responses.

The immunoSEQ Assay was the method used to sequence TCRbeta CDR3 regions. After extraction, genomic DNA underwent amplification by bias-controlled multiplex PCR, followed by high-throughput sequencing. The study's processing was this. To quantify the absolute abundance of every unique TCRbeta CDR3 region, sequences were collapsed and filtered. T cell fraction was estimated by normalizing TCRbeta template counts to usable DNA, with usable DNA measured through amplification of reference genes found in all nucleated cells. Repertoire TCRs were annotated as SARS-CoV-2-specific by exact matching of V gene, CDR3 amino acid sequence and J gene to a known reactive TCR set. The reference SARS-CoV-2 TCR set was derived from MIRA and filtered for enrichment in COVID-19-positive ImmuneCODE repertoires, a step that removed public or cross-reactive TCRs. Based on the MIRA antigens, annotated TCRs were further analysed at the level of specific ORF or position within ORF. Depth was the summed frequency of annotated unique rearrangements, while breadth was defined as annotated unique rearrangements over total unique productive rearrangements. Group comparisons of TCR breadth used two-sided Wilcoxon rank-sum tests. TCRdb's version of the immuneACCESS table is confined to in-frame rearrangements and falls short of the full clone set. An unresolved V gene accounts for under half of the shortfall where checked; the remainder is of unknown origin. V and J calls and clone size are as listed in that table; D and trimming were resolved from the DNA. This sample lists hundreds of thousands of clones; around 90% were detected once. Approximately 1.5% of the sample is taken by the ten largest.

This specimen's treatment or condition label, per the study, means: 19 received Ad26.COV2.S at low or high dose, single or two shots; 5 received placebo; per-sample allocation not given. Repertoires of vaccine and placebo recipients were sequenced from samples collected on day 63 after the first injection. Between 29 July and 7 August 2020, Cohort 1b enrolled 25 adults aged 18-55 years at one site in Boston, USA. Ad26.COV2.S was a replication-incompetent adenovirus type 26 vector expressing a prefusion-stabilized SARS-CoV-2 spike protein from the original Wuhan strain. In the case of this clone: Its cognate antigen has yet to be identified. No base qualities exist here, and no much larger clone lies one base off it. Other DNA sequences in the sample encode the same CDR3.

As encoded in the germline V gene, CDR1 is MNHEY while CDR2 is SVGAGI. V ends up 5 bases short and J 6 bases short, with an unmatched junction base count of 4. Including cysteine and phenylalanine, the CDR3 has 13 amino acids. Here the CDR3 DNA is all that survives: 39 bases in frame from base 1. The TCR sequence derives from a person between 18 and 65 years old who received the Ad26.COV2.S COVID-19 vaccine or a placebo. The V and J segments used are TRBV6-5 and TRBJ1-2, with 9 middle bases fitting TRBD1. This specimen consisted of peripheral blood, obtained in a trial of Ad26.COV2.S vaccine versus placebo. The CDR3 region has the sequence CASSPRQGDGYTF. The sequenced DNA: TGTGCCAGCAGTCCCCGACAGGGGGATGGCTACACCTTC.